This record covers a single T cell receptor beta chain. These data come from a study of blood T cells in healthy people across ages. Combining a sample-barcoded 5' primer with a J-beta primer mix, a second PCR ran for 7 to 11 cycles. TCRdb called the 5' RACE reads again in MiXCR, with one record for every CDR3 protein. The repertoire holds about 1.4 million distinct CDR3 sequences, with approximately 59% as singletons. This CDR3 has 15 amino acids. The germline V gene encodes CDR1 SGHVS and CDR2 FQNEAQ. The V gene lost 3 bases and the J gene lost 9 bases, with 18 bases spanning the gap. The sequencing input was blood. The V gene is TRBV7-8, the J gene TRBJ2-1; D unclear. The TCR was taken from a man aged 18 to 29 in good health. DNA for the CDR3: TGTGCCAGCAGCTTGGTCCGGGTTTCACGCGGTGAGCAGTTCTTC. It translates to CASSLVRVSRGEQFF.